This T cell receptor beta chain emerged from a study of blood T cell repertoires in COVID-19 (dated by TCRdb to 2019 to 2021). Looking at the study overall: The collaborator samples originated in the United States, Italy and Spain and spanned the acute and convalescent phases of COVID-19. The prospective study material was composed of cDNA or gDNA derived from T cells, B-cell-depleted T cells, or PBMCs. Subjects who had been exposed to COVID-19, were actively infected with it, or had recovered from it provided the deeply sampled blood TCRbeta repertoires that made up the dataset. The repertoires were released in a freely available public database intended as a resource for research on the immune response to SARS-CoV-2. The samples were drawn from the first 160 participants of the ongoing ImmuneRACE study and from 1,254 subjects provided by 6 global collaborators. The sample metadata nearly always contained a de-identified subject ID, COVID-19 status, age in years and sex. Where available, HLA class I and class II types were taken from metadata supplied by the sample provider and were not determined by assay-based typing.

The paper as a whole reports these results and caveats: Clinical and demographic metadata were provided uncurated, with the amount varying by source and participant.

At one collaborating source in Seattle, patients were enrolled during active infection and were followed longitudinally through the course of disease. The collaborating institutions used their own protocols to collect whole blood in K2EDTA tubes. For TCRbeta analysis, collaborators shipped samples as frozen whole blood, isolated PBMCs, or DNA extracted from either of those sample types. As regards this clone: No antigen is known for it. Base qualities were left out, and no much larger clone turns up one base away.

From V the trimming removes 5 bases and from J it removes 0 bases, while the gene matches leave 14 bases of the junction unaccounted for. The CDR3 goes from the cysteine to the phenylalanine over 19 residues. The DNA shown is the 57-base CDR3, in frame from base 1. The germline V gene supplies CDR1 MNHEY and CDR2 SVGEGT. TCRbeta CDR3 regions were amplified from genomic DNA using the immunoSEQ Assay, a bias-controlled multiplex PCR. In the paper's pipeline: Within the assay, amplification of reference gene primers was used to estimate how many nucleated cells each sample contained. To quantify the absolute abundance of each unique TCRbeta CDR3 rearrangement, sequence reads were collapsed and filtered. For each sample, productive Simpson clonality was calculated as the square root of Simpson's diversity index over productive rearrangements. Entries here come from immuneACCESS through TCRdb and include only in-frame sequences with V and J called. Some clones fail to appear in such tables; in the studies checked, an unresolved V gene covers under half of the shortfall, and the cause of the remainder is unknown. The DNA was the basis for D and trimming; V, J and clone size are from that table. A total of about 170,000 clones appear in this sample, over 75% of them only once. The ten largest clones take up about 6.9% of the sample.

The sequence derives from a man older than 75 with COVID-19, enrolled during active disease. Sequencing was carried out using peripheral blood. In this chain, TRBV6-2 or TRBV6-3 is recombined with TRBJ2-2, and 8 bases in between align with TRBD1. The DNA sequence follows: TGTGCCAGCAGTGCTAAGCAGCGTCGGGACAGGTCGAACACCGGGGAGCTGTTTTTT. Translated, it gives CASSAKQRRDRSNTGELFF.